This is a list of T cell receptor beta chains from one sample in a study of blood T cell repertoires in COVID-19. Using immunoSEQ multiplex PCR, the repertoire was profiled, and TCRdb retains in-frame clones only, with some absent. This sample has 53,000 or so clones; about 75% occur once, and the top ten carry roughly a fifth. Material: peripheral blood. Receptor source: a man aged 45-65 years with active or convalescent COVID-19. CDR3s include the opening cysteine and the closing phenylalanine or tryptophan. D genes are given only for firm matches. Expanded clones are given a class, and other clones once, few, many or no size at all.

D	V	size	J	CDR3	DNA
TRBD1	TRBV3-1/TRBV3-2	.	TRBJ1-1	CASSLSRGPVSNTEAFF	TGTGCCAGCAGCCTAAGCAGGGGGCCGGTTTCGAACACTGAAGCTTTCTTT
TRBD2	TRBV25-1	once	TRBJ2-5	CASSGPRLAGGLETQYF	TGTGCCAGCAGTGGCCCGAGACTAGCGGGGGGGCTGGAGACCCAGTACTTC
TRBD1	TRBV27	once	TRBJ2-1	CASSLGQASYNEQFF	TGTGCCAGCAGCCTCGGACAGGCCTCCTACAATGAGCAGTTCTTC
.	TRBV3-1/TRBV3-2	.	TRBJ1-1	CASSQASGGGNTEAFF	TGTGCCAGCAGCCAAGCTAGCGGAGGGGGGAACACTGAAGCTTTCTTT
.	TRBV30	once	TRBJ1-6	CAWSMGGPDNSPLHF	TGTGCCTGGAGTATGGGCGGGCCGGATAATTCACCCCTCCACTTT
.	TRBV6-5	.	TRBJ1-3	CASSYGRAAGNTIYF	TGTGCCAGCAGTTACGGCAGGGCTGCTGGAAACACCATATATTTT
.	TRBV19	.	TRBJ2-5	CASSIRDSGTQYF	TGTGCCAGTAGTATCCGGGACTCCGGGACCCAGTACTTC
.	TRBV5-6	few	TRBJ1-2	CASRPWGGLGYGYTF	TGTGCCAGCCGACCGTGGGGGGGGCTCGGCTATGGCTACACCTTC
.	TRBV13	.	TRBJ2-3	CASSSPAGPYRTDTQYF	TGTGCCAGCTCCTCCCCGGCAGGCCCATATCGCACAGATACGCAGTATTTT
.	TRBV5-1	once	TRBJ2-7	CASSSSDAAIYEQYF	TGCGCCAGCAGCTCCTCCGACGCGGCGATCTACGAGCAGTACTTC
.	TRBV19	.	TRBJ1-5	CASDQGGDSNQPQHF	TGTGCCAGTGATCAGGGAGGGGATAGCAATCAGCCCCAGCATTTT
TRBD1	TRBV10-2	.	TRBJ1-6	CASSGTGTGSLVRSPLHF	TGCGCCAGCAGTGGGACCGGGACAGGGTCTCTCGTAAGATCACCCCTCCACTTT
.	TRBV5-4	.	TRBJ2-7	CASSLEAAPFYEQYF	TGTGCCAGCAGCTTGGAGGCGGCCCCCTTTTACGAGCAGTACTTC
TRBD2	TRBV6-5	few	TRBJ2-7	CASTLATNSYEQYF	TGTGCCAGCACACTAGCGACGAACTCCTACGAGCAGTACTTC
TRBD1	TRBV19	.	TRBJ2-2	CASSNLRGRTGELFF	TGTGCCAGTAGTAATTTGAGGGGGCGAACCGGGGAGCTGTTTTTT
.	TRBV11-3	.	TRBJ2-3	CASSFTAGTDTQYF	TGTGCCAGCAGCTTTACAGCTGGCACAGATACGCAGTATTTT
.	TRBV10-1	.	TRBJ2-1	CADPGRPYNEQFF	TGCGCCGACCCAGGTAGGCCCTACAATGAGCAGTTCTTC
.	TRBV6-1	.	TRBJ1-4	CASSEAMGRNEKLFF	TGTGCCAGCAGTGAGGCAATGGGCCGTAATGAAAAACTGTTTTTT
TRBD1	TRBV7-9	.	TRBJ1-2	CASSWGGQASRYGYTF	TGTGCCAGCAGCTGGGGGGGACAGGCGAGCAGGTATGGCTACACCTTC
.	TRBV2	.	TRBJ2-3	CASSVSTDTQYF	TGTGCCAGCAGTGTATCCACAGATACGCAGTATTTT
TRBD2	TRBV6-5	once	TRBJ2-1	CASNLASGFYNEQFF	TGTGCCAGCAACTTGGCTAGCGGCTTTTACAATGAGCAGTTCTTC
TRBD2	TRBV19	.	TRBJ2-7	CASSSLAGGNYEQYF	TGTGCCAGTTCGAGTTTAGCGGGAGGGAACTACGAGCAGTACTTC
TRBD1	TRBV11-2	few	TRBJ1-1	CASTRQGYTEAFF	TGTGCCAGCACGAGACAGGGTTACACTGAAGCTTTCTTT
TRBD2	TRBV7-3	.	TRBJ2-1	CASSPLGGGPYNEQFF	TGTGCCAGCAGCCCTCTCGGCGGGGGGCCGTACAATGAGCAGTTCTTC
.	TRBV29-1	.	TRBJ1-1	CSVGGRGDGYEAFF	TGCAGCGTTGGAGGTAGAGGAGATGGGTATGAAGCTTTCTTT
TRBD2	TRBV10-1	.	TRBJ2-3	CASSDRLADARDTQYF	TGCGCCAGCAGTGATCGACTAGCGGATGCACGGGATACGCAGTATTTT
TRBD1	TRBV5-4	few	TRBJ1-4	CASSLDRATPNEKLFF	TGTGCCAGCAGCCTCGACAGGGCGACGCCTAATGAAAAACTGTTTTTT
TRBD1	TRBV29-1	.	TRBJ2-5	CSVEKDRGRETQYF	TGCAGCGTTGAAAAGGACAGGGGACGAGAGACCCAGTACTTC
TRBD2	TRBV4-2	.	TRBJ2-5	CASSAGLAVHQYF	TGTGCCAGCAGCGCAGGACTAGCGGTCCATCAGTACTTC
TRBD2	TRBV20-1	.	TRBJ2-1	CSASPSSGNDNEQFF	TGCAGTGCTAGTCCCTCTAGCGGGAACGACAATGAGCAGTTCTTC
.	TRBV9	.	TRBJ1-6	CASSPPGGTTPLHF	TGTGCCAGCAGCCCGCCCGGGGGGACCACACCCCTCCACTTT
TRBD1	TRBV19	.	TRBJ1-2	CASSGGFLGTGAGYTF	TGTGCCAGTAGTGGCGGTTTCCTCGGGACAGGGGCAGGCTACACCTTC
.	TRBV7-7	.	TRBJ2-1	CASSSGVGVSYNEQFF	TGTGCCAGCAGCTCCGGAGTGGGAGTCTCCTACAATGAGCAGTTCTTC
.	TRBV6-5	.	TRBJ1-1	CASSWSGGVASTEAFF	TGTGCCAGCAGTTGGAGTGGGGGGGTGGCATCAACTGAAGCTTTCTTT
.	TRBV12-5	once	TRBJ2-2	CASGFQGVLAGELFF	TGTGCTAGTGGTTTCCAAGGGGTTCTCGCCGGGGAGCTGTTTTTT
.	TRBV10-3	once	TRBJ2-7	CAISVSRQVGHEQYF	TGTGCCATCAGTGTTTCCCGACAGGTTGGCCACGAGCAGTACTTC
.	TRBV6-5	.	TRBJ2-2	CASSYSLADGELFF	TGTGCCAGCAGTTACTCGCTAGCCGACGGGGAGCTGTTTTTT
.	TRBV6-6	.	TRBJ2-7	CASRARDTYEQYF	TGTGCCAGCAGAGCCAGGGATACTTACGAGCAGTACTTC